This T cell receptor (beta chain) was sequenced for a study of response to subunit inactivated influenza vaccine. With respect to this clonotype: Its target is not known.

This CDR3 comprises 17 residues. The junction had 9 bases not matched to a gene; V was cut back by 1 base and J by 3 bases. Germline assignment: CDR1 MGHRA and CDR2 YSYEKL. Overall study results and limits: T cells newly recruited by each seasonal influenza vaccination are few, the authors suggested.

TCRdb recomputed calls from the RT-PCR reads with MiXCR, one row per CDR3 protein. The sample yields roughly 500,000 distinct CDR3 sequences, approximately 15% seen once. The V call is TRBV4-1, the J call TRBJ2-5, with TRBD2 identical over 9 bases. This sequence was found in a man between 50 and 69 years old who received an inactivated influenza vaccine. The sample consisted of CD4+ T cells sorted from PBMCs, taken around 25 months after vaccination. This CDR3 reads CASSQASGVAGEETQYF. The CDR3 DNA reads as TGCGCCAGCAGCCAAGCCTCTGGGGTAGCGGGAGAAGAGACCCAGTACTTC.